The next 24 T cell receptor beta chains were all read from a single sample in a study of shared T cell receptors in the human thymus. The assay was immunoSEQ multiplex PCR, and TCRdb's table has in-frame clones only and misses some. The repertoire holds hundreds of thousands of clones, with approximately 87% as singletons. The sample was also reused in another study, on human thymus T cells.

The sequenced material came from thymocytes. The receptor set was obtained from a boy younger than two with a congenital heart defect.

This clone was recorded once. The DNA of the CDR3 is TGTGCCAGCAGGGAATTCGGGTCTGAAAAGACCCAGTACTTC. Translation: CASREFGSEKTQYF. J is TRBJ2-5 and V is TRBV6-5; no definite D call. The CDR3 runs to 14 residues. Trimming pared 6 bases from V and 6 bases from J, leaving 17 bases between. The germline gives CDR1 MNHEY, CDR2 SVGAGI.

V usage is TRBV7-9 and J usage is TRBJ2-5, with 13 nucleotides matching TRBD2. The CDR3 covers 17 residues. V trimming: 5 bases; J trimming: 5 bases; junction bases outside the gene matches: 11. CDR1 and CDR2 from the germline V gene are SEHNR and FQNEAQ (reference sequence). CDR3 amino acids: CASSPGLAGSQSETQYF. The CDR3 nucleotides read TGTGCCAGCAGCCCGGGACTAGCGGGGAGCCAGAGTGAGACCCAGTACTTC.

J is TRBJ1-2 and V is TRBV7-2, with D unresolved. Germline CDR1 reads SGHTA; CDR2 reads FQGNSA. Trimming took 2 bases from V and 5 from J, leaving 6 bases between them. The CDR3 runs 12 residues. The CDR3 bases are TGTGCCAGCAGCTTAAGAGGTTATGGCTACACCTTC. Translating gives CASSLRGYGYTF.

This clone was recorded only once. The chain joins TRBV7-2 to TRBJ2-1, with TRBD1 matching 8 bases. V shed 4 bases and J 7 bases; nucleotides not matched to a gene: 15. The CDR3 spans 17 residues. Germline CDR1 is SGHTA and CDR2 is FQGNSA. Here the CDR3 reads CASSSVRGTGLGNEQFF. The CDR3 DNA reads TGTGCCAGCAGCTCGGTTAGGGGGACAGGCTTAGGAAATGAGCAGTTCTTC.

The V call is TRBV29-1, the J call TRBJ2-7; 12 positions match TRBD1. This CDR3 has 15 residues. Germline assignment: CDR1 SQVTM and CDR2 ANQGSEA. Trimming removed 1 base from V and 5 bases from J; junction bases left unmatched: 6. The CDR3 sequence is CSVEGGDRGHHEQYF. The CDR3 DNA is TGCAGCGTTGAAGGAGGGGACAGGGGGCACCACGAGCAGTACTTC.

V gene TRBV4-3 combines with J gene TRBJ2-5; D uncertain. Germline lookup yields CDR1 LGHNA and CDR2 YSLEER. This CDR3 is built from 14 residues. V was clipped by 0 bases and J by 4 bases, with 9 bases between them. The CDR3 DNA is TGCGCCAGCAGCCAAGACAAGCTGAGAGAGACCCAGTACTTC. This translates into CASSQDKLRETQYF.

The rearrangement joins TRBV29-1 to TRBJ1-3, with TRBD1 matching over 9 bases. The germline CDR1 and CDR2 sequences are SQVTM and ANQGSEA. V gave up 7 bases and J gave up 5 bases; unmatched junction bases: 9. This CDR3 has 14 amino acids. The CDR3, as DNA: TGCAGCGCATTGGACAGGGGCGGAAGAAACACCATATATTTT. Amino acids: CSALDRGGRNTIYF.

V and J are TRBV4-3 and TRBJ2-7; D not resolved. The germline V gene encodes CDR1 LGHNA and CDR2 YSLEER. V shed 0 bases and J shed 6 bases, with 18 bases lying between them. The CDR3 length is 16 residues. The CDR3 loop reads CASSQDRYTPTGEQYF. The CDR3 nucleotides read TGCGCCAGCAGCCAAGATAGGTACACCCCAACGGGCGAGCAGTACTTC.

The gene calls are TRBV4-2 and TRBJ2-6; 9 bases align to TRBD1. Germline-derived CDR1 and CDR2 are LGHNA and YNFKEQ. The V and J ends lost 0 bases and 0 bases, in that order; junction bases with no gene match: 9. This CDR3 comprises 20 residues. In DNA, the CDR3 is TGTGCCAGCAGCCAAGATGGACGGGACAGGGTCGACTCTGGGGCCAACGTCCTGACTTTC. It codes for CASSQDGRDRVDSGANVLTF.

This chain joins TRBV5-4 and TRBJ2-1; 8 nucleotides align to TRBD2. J lost 2 bases, V lost 3 bases, and 7 bases had no gene match. Per germline, CDR1 SGHNT and CDR2 YYREEE (reference sequence). This CDR3 is built from 16 residues. CDR3 in DNA: TGTGCCAGCAGCTGCCAGCGGGAGACAACCTACAATGAGCAGTTCTTC. As protein: CASSCQRETTYNEQFF.

The chain is built from TRBV7-3 and TRBJ2-5, with 7 bases fitting TRBD1. Trimming at V came to 5 bases and at J to 4 bases, leaving 16 bases not matched to a gene. The germline gives CDR1 SGHTA, CDR2 FQGTGA. The CDR3 extends over 17 amino acids. The CDR3 DNA follows: TGTGCCAGCAGCGAGATCCCCACGAGGCGACAGGGAGAGACCCAGTACTTC. It encodes CASSEIPTRRQGETQYF.

The chain uses TRBV28 and TRBJ2-1; D unclear. V lost 1 base, J lost 7 bases, and 17 bases lay in between. Germline CDR1 and CDR2: MDHEN and SYDVKM. This CDR3 has 16 residues. CDR3 residues: CASSLFVAPRPNEQFF. The CDR3 DNA reads as TGTGCCAGCAGTTTATTTGTGGCCCCGCGGCCGAATGAGCAGTTCTTC.

This chain joins TRBV27 and TRBJ1-2; D is undetermined. The germline V gene has CDR1 MNHEY and CDR2 SMNVEV (reference sequence). The CDR3 totals 16 residues. The V end was cut by 3 bases, the J end by 6 bases, with 20 bases between. CDR3 DNA sequence: TGTGCCAGCAGTTTGAACCGGGAGGCGCATGGAAATGGCTACACCTTC. This gives the protein CASSLNREAHGNGYTF.

V gene TRBV11-2 combines with J gene TRBJ1-4; the match to TRBD1 covers 10 bases. The CDR3 spans 14 residues. Germline values: CDR1 SGHAT, CDR2 FQNNGV. With 6 bases clipped from V and 6 bases from J, the junction kept 4 bases outside the gene matches. The CDR3 loop reads CASRYGTGDEKLFF. The CDR3 coding sequence is TGTGCCAGCAGATACGGGACAGGGGATGAAAAACTGTTTTTT.

This clone was seen a handful of times. CDR3 region: CSVEPSGTSGIRGDTQYF. The CDR3 DNA is TGCAGCGTTGAACCGTCCGGGACTAGCGGGATTAGAGGGGATACGCAGTATTTT. The chain recombines TRBV29-1 with TRBJ2-3; TRBD2 agrees at 13 bases. Germline CDR1 is SQVTM and CDR2 is ANQGSEA. The CDR3 is 18 amino acids. With V trimmed by 2 bases and J by 6 bases, 14 bases remained unmatched.

This clone appeared once. This chain connects TRBV4-1 to TRBJ2-7; TRBD2 might be the D (6 bases). The V gene's germline CDR1 is MGHRA and CDR2 YSYEKL. The V end was cut by 2 bases, the J end by 0 bases, with 17 bases between. The CDR3 is made up of 17 amino acids. CDR3 sequence (DNA): TGCGCCAGCAGCCAAACCTATTCGGCGGGGAGCTCCTACGAGCAGTACTTC. Amino acid sequence: CASSQTYSAGSSYEQYF.

The CDR3 coding sequence is TGTGCCAGCAGCTCAGACCAGGGGGCCTACGAGCAGTACTTC. Its protein is CASSSDQGAYEQYF. The chain couples TRBV7-2 to TRBJ2-7; 7 nucleotides match TRBD1. The CDR3 runs to 14 residues. V was pared by 4 bases and J by 2 bases, with 5 bases of the junction left unmatched. Germline-derived CDR1 and CDR2 are SGHTA and FQGNSA.

The chain couples TRBV5-4 to TRBJ1-4, with 9 bases fitting TRBD1. The V gene end was trimmed by 4 bases and the J gene end by 8 bases; junction bases not matched to a gene: 9. Germline V lookup: CDR1 SGHNT, CDR2 YYREEE (reference sequence). The CDR3 totals 15 residues. Here the CDR3 DNA reads TGTGCCAGCAGCAAGAGGGACAGGGCGCCAGAAAAACTGTTTTTT. Translated, it gives CASSKRDRAPEKLFF.

The J gene is TRBJ1-1, the V gene TRBV18; D gene ambiguous. Trimming shortened V by 1 base and J by 0 bases, and 9 bases separated the two germline ends. CDR3 length equals 15 residues. The germline V gene has CDR1 KGHSH and CDR2 LQKENI. CDR3 protein: CASSPHEGVNTEAFF. DNA of the CDR3: TGTGCCAGCTCACCACACGAGGGTGTGAACACTGAAGCTTTCTTT.

This sequence joins TRBV28 and TRBJ1-5; 8 bases agree with TRBD1. V gave up 4 bases and J gave up 0 bases; unmatched junction bases: 2. The length of the CDR3 is 15 residues. The germline V gene has CDR1 MDHEN and CDR2 SYDVKM. The CDR3 region has the DNA TGTGCCAGCAGTTCCGACAGGGGTAGCAATCAGCCCCAGCATTTT. Protein sequence: CASSSDRGSNQPQHF.

The chain couples TRBV28 to TRBJ1-1, with a tentative D call TRBD1 (6 bases). Germline V gene sequence: CDR1 MDHEN, CDR2 SYDVKM. The CDR3 totals 16 residues. Trimming took 3 bases from V and 1 from J, leaving 15 bases between them. The CDR3 coding sequence is TGTGCCAGCAGTTTCAGGGGAATTAAGCGGAACACTGAAGCTTTCTTT. This codes for CASSFRGIKRNTEAFF.

The rearrangement links TRBV6-6 to TRBJ2-5; possibly TRBD2 for D (6 bases). Per the germline V gene, CDR1 is MNHNY and CDR2 is SVGAGI (reference sequence). The CDR3 loop spans 14 amino acids. Trimming took off 0 bases at V and 5 bases at J, with 10 bases between the two ends. CDR3 in amino acids: CASSYSRGVETQYF. CDR3 in DNA: TGTGCCAGCAGTTACTCGCGGGGAGTGGAGACCCAGTACTTC.

This chain uses TRBV29-1 with TRBJ1-1; 7 bases align to TRBD1. V shed 6 bases, J shed 6 bases, and the junction held 10 bases outside the gene matches. Looked up from germline, CDR1 is SQVTM and CDR2 is ANQGSEA. This CDR3 spans 13 amino acids. CDR3 region: CSVALSGTAEAFF. The DNA of the CDR3 is TGCAGCGTCGCCCTATCCGGGACAGCTGAAGCTTTCTTT.

The genes are TRBV27 and TRBJ1-3, with TRBD1 matching 10 bases. The CDR3 covers 21 residues. J lost 0 bases, V lost 3 bases, and 17 bases had no gene match. Germline CDR1 and CDR2: MNHEY and SMNVEV (reference sequence). The CDR3 DNA reads TGTGCCAGCAGTTTGGCCCCCCCCGGGACAGGGGTTTCGCGCTCTGGAAACACCATATATTTT. Translated: CASSLAPPGTGVSRSGNTIYF.